Listed here is a single T cell receptor beta chain. Its target is not known. TCRdb recomputed calls from the reads with MiXCR, one row per CDR3 protein. Here the sample spans some 350,000 distinct CDR3 sequences, around a sixth being singletons. The data belong to a study of T cell repertoires in cytomegalovirus infection. Broader study findings: The study identified carriers of CMV plus the relevant HLA from cumulative public TCR beta family frequency. HLA-C-restricted TCR beta clonotypes specific for CMV led the ex vivo response.

CDR3 size: 13 residues. The germline V gene encodes CDR1 SGHTA and CDR2 FQGNSA. The ends were cut back, 3 bases at V and 5 bases at J, with 10 bases in the middle. J is TRBJ2-5 and V is TRBV7-2; TRBD1 is a possible D gene (6 bases). Sequenced sample: PBMCs. The sequence was obtained from a human donor in good health (CMV status not recorded). Some clones in this sample may be carry-over from other donors' samples. The chain's CDR3 is CASSFRGWETQYF. DNA of the CDR3: TGTGCCAGCAGCTTCAGGGGTTGGGAGACCCAGTACTTC.